This T cell receptor beta chain derives from a study of cytotoxic CD8 clonotypes in ibrutinib-treated CLL. The study's findings and limits: Clonotypes that were public were uncommon, and they contracted or stayed stable on treatment.

Concerning this clone: The antigen remains undetermined.

The V gene's germline CDR1 is LNHDA and CDR2 SQIVND (reference sequence). The CDR3 has 15 amino acids. Losses at the gene ends were 1 base for V and 5 bases for J; bases not matched to a gene: 5. The repertoire was sequenced with immunoSEQ multiplex PCR; TCRdb's copy has only in-frame clones and lacks some. The sample holds around 130,000 clones, about 85% seen once. Around 2 micrograms of genomic DNA (from cryopreserved PBMCs) were used for TCR beta libraries. This clonotype originated in a human donor with chronic lymphocytic leukemia. Material: PBMCs, obtained after 24 months of ibrutinib treatment. V gene TRBV19 combines with J gene TRBJ2-3, with TRBD1 matching over 8 bases. CDR3: CASSIGTGYKDTQYF. For the CDR3, the DNA is TGTGCCAGTAGTATAGGGACAGGGTACAAAGATACGCAGTATTTT.